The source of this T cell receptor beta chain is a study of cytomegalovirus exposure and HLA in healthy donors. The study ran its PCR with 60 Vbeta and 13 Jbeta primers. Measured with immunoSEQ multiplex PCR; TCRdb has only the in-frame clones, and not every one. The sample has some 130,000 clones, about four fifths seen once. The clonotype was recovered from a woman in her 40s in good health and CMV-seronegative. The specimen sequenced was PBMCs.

CDR3 protein: CASRSLTGGVQPQHF. The CDR3, as DNA: TGTGCCAGCAGGAGCCTCACAGGGGGAGTTCAGCCCCAGCATTTT. The V gene is TRBV6-1, the J gene TRBJ1-5; 8 positions match TRBD1. The length of the CDR3 is 15 residues. From germline, CDR1 is MNHNS and CDR2 SASEGT. The J segment lost 6 bases and the V segment lost 6 bases, leaving 10 bases of the junction unmatched.